This TCR beta chain was obtained from a study of blood T cell repertoires in COVID-19. Background on the study: The samples span acute and convalescent COVID-19 from the United States, Italy and Spain.

In the authors' workflow: Nucleated cell number was recorded as an estimate derived from reference gene primer amplification. The protocol was immunoSEQ multiplex PCR, while the TCRdb copy is restricted to in-frame clones and leaves out a portion. That table supplies the V and J calls and clone size; D and trimming were determined from the DNA. The sample lists roughly 380,000 clones, 88% occurring once. During the 2 weeks before they entered the study, exposed participants had met someone with a PCR-confirmed or clinician-diagnosed COVID-19 case. V was pared by 3 bases and J by 6 bases, with 13 bases of the junction left unmatched. In germline, CDR1 is LGHDT, CDR2 YNNKEL (reference sequence). The CDR3 is 18 amino acids.

This TCR came from a woman aged 30 to 39 who had been exposed to COVID-19. Sample: PBMCs or T cells enriched from blood (not recorded which). The J gene is TRBJ2-1, the V gene TRBV3-1 (or the pseudogene TRBV3-2); 11 positions match TRBD2. The CDR3 reads CASSQLLAGVSRGNEQFF. CDR3 in DNA: TGTGCCAGCAGCCAGTTACTAGCGGGAGTTTCCCGTGGCAATGAGCAGTTCTTC.